The entry below gives a single T cell receptor beta chain sequence along with its context. What this receptor recognizes is not known. The library was generated by the immunoSEQ multiplex PCR assay. A mixture of 60 forward primers for TCR Vbeta segments and 13 reverse primers for TCR Jbeta segments was used in the multiplex PCR. Amplification of the CDR3 region of rearranged TCR beta genes was performed with a multiplex PCR assay on genomic DNA. Amplified TCR beta libraries were sequenced as 87-base-pair reads on the Illumina HiSeq System. Turning to the authors' computational methods: A later analysis counted tens of millions of unique TCR beta chains across the 550 to 750 repertoires, and about 10 million of these chains were shared by at least two donors. To remove PCR and sequencing errors, raw reads were error-corrected and collapsed into unique sequences using a nearest-neighbor algorithm that merged closely related sequences. To assign V, D and J gene segments, CDR3 sequences were aligned to IMGT reference sequences. For a sequence to be retained, a match of at least six nucleotides was required to both a V gene segment and a J gene segment. A rearrangement was called productive if the CDR3 had no stop codons and remained in frame with V and J, and every other rearrangement was called non-productive. Following IMGT convention, CDR3 was defined as the stretch from the second conserved V-encoded cysteine to the conserved J-encoded phenylalanine. In an earlier analysis of 500 to 650 of the donors, sequences lacking an unambiguous match to a single V gene segment were excluded. An earlier analysis of a few hundred of the donors called V segments functional above 56.7% productive rearrangements and segregating when the between-donor standard deviation exceeded 5%. To diagnose cytomegalovirus status from the catalog of TCR beta chain sequences, a statistical classification framework was built. A later analysis assigned V and J genes by comparing TCR nucleotide sequences with IMGT/GENE-DB human TR gene sequences. Using the TCRdist pipeline, a later analysis assigned CDR3 sequences along with most-parsimonious VDJ recombination scenarios. In a later analysis, each TCR beta chain was defined by its CDR3 amino acid sequence together with its V-gene family, and reads lacking a unique V-gene family were excluded. In a later analysis, 500 to 700 highly shared, low-generation-probability nucleotide sequences were removed to address suspected cross-contamination and a sequencing artifact. For each public chain, a later analysis derived a clonal expansion index from normalized ranks of inferred template counts within each repertoire. Generation probabilities in a later analysis came from a VDJ recombination model fitted to out-of-frame rearrangements, and those results were checked against IGoR. A later analysis scored TCR-TCR, TCR-HLA and TCR-CMV co-occurrence with hypergeometric tests, applying a repertoire-size bias correction to TCR pairs. A later analysis estimated false discovery rates by permuting HLA or CMV assignments 20 times. A later analysis grouped co-occurring TCRs with DBSCAN, adding TCRdist sequence similarity when clustering within HLA-allele-positive subsets. For co-occurrence clustering, repertoires with fewer than 30,000 or more than 120,000 public chains were excluded, along with several repertoires with anomalous nucleotide sharing. TCRdb holds this immuneACCESS table with in-frame rearrangements only. Some clones are missing; in checked studies, unresolved V genes explain under half, and the rest has no known cause. V, J and clone size were drawn from that table, and D and trimming were deduced from the DNA. The sample table holds about 140,000 clones. 2.2% of the sample rests with the top ten.

The source of the sample is a study of cytomegalovirus exposure and HLA in healthy donors (dated by TCRdb to about 2017). Describing the broader study: According to an earlier analysis of 550 to 700 of the donors, about 179 million T cells yielded 95 million to 140 million unique TCR beta sequences and approximately 280 Gb of sequence data. An early release that covered fewer than 800 HLA-typed donors contained about 300 gigabases of sequencing data and tens of millions of unique TCR sequences. Among the approximately 430 genotyped donors, under 90% belonged to the genetic ancestry cluster associated with self-reported Caucasian donors. The study aimed to test whether cataloging public T cell receptors could reveal signatures of past pathogen exposure. The study used immunosequencing to profile the T cell repertoires of 666 subjects and linked those repertoires to cytomegalovirus serostatus. Along with the approximately 600-subject first cohort, a separate validation cohort of some 130 different subjects was used. The study combined high-throughput TCR immunosequencing, statistical association of individual TCRs with disease status, and machine learning to predict cytomegalovirus infection status. A later analysis re-analyzed previously published TCR beta repertoires from roughly 690 donors and added high-resolution HLA genotyping to study TCR occurrence patterns. In the later analysis, no new phenotypic data were used to find candidate immune exposures; instead, reliance was placed on TCR beta sequences and their occurrence across donors. To decide whether each TCR beta V gene segment behaved as functional or pseudogenic, an earlier analysis of over 500 of the donors relied on high-throughput TCR beta sequencing. Alongside the repertoire data, information on donor age, sex, ethnicity and CMV serostatus was compiled. A later genetic analysis used genome-wide SNP genotypes for about 60% of the roughly 670 donors, treating that subset as a discovery cohort. All discovery cohort repertoires had been generated on a single sequencing platform. Class I and class II HLA loci were covered by the typing at four-digit resolution. Typing coverage varied by locus: roughly 629-640 donors for A, B, C, DRB1 and DQB1; 522 for DQA1; nearly 610 for DPA1; roughly 450 for DPB1. Several DR-DQ haplotypes were handled as single units for association and clustering because linkage in the cohort was strong. Across around 400 genotyped donors of the cohort, an average of approximately 240,000 unique TCR beta nucleotide sequences per donor were sequenced, and roughly 18% of those sequences were non-productive.

Beyond this particular receptor, the publication reports: According to the authors, the approach could potentially be generalized to other disease states and immunological phenotypes. The presence/absence analyses assumed that sequencing depth was roughly uniform across donors, and that assumption may not be true. A later analysis found that HLA-associated TCR beta chains were more clonally expanded and had lower generation probabilities than equally common non-associated chains. In a later genetic analysis, fewer N-insertions in productive TCRs were reported among donors in an Asian-associated ancestry cluster than the approximately 670-donor mean. Several of the top co-occurrence clusters appeared to be linked to parvovirus B19, influenza, CMV and Epstein-Barr virus, according to a later analysis. For the cohort, immune exposure information was limited to CMV serostatus. In a later analysis, TCR association rates were found to vary across HLA loci, with the most associated TCRs seen for DRB1 alleles and the fewest for HLA-C alleles. A later genetic analysis associated a missense DCLRE1C variant with V-gene and J-gene trimming of TCR beta chains, and an independent cohort replicated the association. A group of highly shared sequence variants was considered likely to be a technical artifact of the sequencing pipeline. In the study, around 150 TCR beta chains were listed as associated with cytomegalovirus. Only TCR beta chains were sequenced in this cohort, and the absence of alpha or paired-chain data limited detectable features. The classifier was reported to diagnose cytomegalovirus status with high specificity and sensitivity in both the original cohort and the validation cohort. A later analysis found that most CMV-associated TCR beta chains appeared HLA-restricted, with HLA associations seemingly driven largely by CMV exposure. Most TCR sequences were seen in very few donors, while some public TCRs were found in many individuals. An earlier analysis of some 590 of the donors showed that most TCR beta V segments appeared in productive rearrangements either about 90% or about 30% of the time, which broadly matched IMGT annotations. A further reported finding was that TCR beta sequences accurately predicted the HLA-A and HLA-B alleles for most subjects in the first cohort. At a false discovery rate of 0.05, a later analysis linked approximately 18,000 TCR beta sequences to specific HLA alleles. Three of the identified cytomegalovirus-associated TCR beta chains were confirmed in vitro to be specific for cytomegalovirus antigens. Correlated functional status among segregating V segments might reflect linkage disequilibrium, but an unknown experimental factor could not be ruled out. Because counts were too low, around 18 rarely observed V segments, including chromosome 9 orphons, were left out of the earlier analysis of approximately 580 of the donors. When HLA alleles, especially DR and DQ, strongly co-occurred, TCR associations were difficult to assign to individual alleles. HLA typing was unavailable for some donors at each locus, so association tests used only the typed subset.

The cohort consisted of 600 to 750 healthy bone marrow donors. All cohort members were sampled while nominally healthy, although unrecorded immune exposures were likely present. The donor tested CMV seronegative and was one of the 352 seronegative cohort members. A peripheral blood sample was provided by each donor, and peripheral blood mononuclear cells were used for TCR beta sequencing. Genomic DNA extraction from the blood cell samples was performed with the Qiagen DNeasy Blood Extraction Kit. The sample comprised PBMCs. The receptor was isolated from a woman younger than 35 in good health and CMV-seronegative.

The CDR3 loop reads CASSLGYRGDQPQHF. In nucleotides, the sequence is TGTGCCAGCAGCTTAGGCTACAGGGGGGATCAGCCCCAGCATTTT. Recombination connected TRBV7-8 to TRBJ1-5; 8 junctional bases match TRBD1. Trimming takes 1 base off V and 5 bases off J; junction bases not matched to a gene: 4. CDR1 and CDR2, per the germline V gene, are SGHVS and FQNEAQ. The CDR3 holds 15 amino acids from the cysteine to the phenylalanine. CDR3 DNA is the only sequence kept; it has 45 bases, read in frame from the first base.